These T cell receptor beta chains were read from a single sample in a study of cytomegalovirus exposure and HLA in healthy donors. Measured with immunoSEQ multiplex PCR; TCRdb has only the in-frame clones, and not every one. Of a few hundred thousand clones listed, about 90% were seen once; the top ten hold 0.37%. The sequenced material came from PBMCs. The receptor source for this set is a young woman in good health and CMV-seronegative. The CDR3 runs from the conserved cysteine through the conserved F or W. Part of the rows lack a size; the others show once, few, many or a class for expanded clones.

abundance,v_gene,CDR3aa
.,TRBV6-5,CASSYSLLAGWTQYF
.,TRBV27,CASSVNSRGYTEAFF
.,TRBV19,CASSPTGAAGYGYTF
once,TRBV4-3,CASSQESPGTQYF
.,TRBV19,CASSMGTASNQPQHF
.,TRBV9,CASRPSGQETQYF
.,TRBV7-2,CASSLARGPFYEQYF
.,TRBV7-3,CASSLQIENEQFF
.,TRBV28,CASSLGASGGGGDTQYF
.,TRBV6-6,CASFDSGGAADTQYF
.,TRBV30,CAWEHTNYGYTF
.,TRBV5-4,CASSVDKNTEAFF
.,TRBV7-6,CASSLALRGEQFF
.,TRBV4-1,CASSQGTSGVEQYF
.,TRBV28,CASSLSGNPVGELFF
.,TRBV5-6,CASSLRTGVYNEQFF
.,TRBV27,CASGGGTEAFF
.,TRBV19,CASSIDTWTSWEDEQFF
.,TRBV6-1,CASSERMGSTQQPQHF
.,TRBV5-1,CASSFGVSDLYNEQFF
.,TRBV28,CASSRDRLNTEAFF
.,TRBV18,CASSLRTGEYEQYF
.,TRBV5-1,CASTPPAGTDYTF
.,TRBV7-9,CASSLWRTGGNYGYTF
.,TRBV7-9,CASSSSGGTQETQYF
.,TRBV7-6,CASSLGTSGGSSYNEQFF
.,TRBV27,CASSFGLSAHEQYF
.,TRBV13,CASTGDGTYEQYF
.,TRBV28,CACSSGQETQYF
.,TRBV5-1,CASSSRTGMSNTIYF
.,TRBV7-6,CASSLNRSAYEQYF
once,TRBV6-5,CASGGEGPNQPQHF
.,TRBV28,CASSYRVGENQGITEQFF
.,TRBV15,CATSREGTGDQPQHF
.,TRBV5-1,CASSLEQGAQPQHF
.,TRBV7-9,CASRGEGVAKNIQYF
.,TRBV27,CASSLSPGAYNSPLHF
.,TRBV11-3,CASSNSGGSYNEQFF
once,TRBV6-5,CASSRGGSEQFF
.,TRBV6-5,CASKDDRGQGGRNTF
.,TRBV6-6,CASSNRESGANVLTF
.,TRBV25-1,CASSEQGTEAFF
.,TRBV6-5,CASRQPGGWGYTF